This TCR beta chain was observed in a study of blood T cell repertoires in COVID-19. About the research overall: The study drew acute and convalescent COVID-19 samples from the United States, Italy and Spain. The cDNA or gDNA used as material had been derived from T cells, B-cell-depleted T cells, or PBMCs.

How the authors handled the data: Estimates of nucleated cell counts were drawn from the amplification of reference gene primers. Profiled with immunoSEQ multiplex PCR; TCRdb holds only in-frame clones, not every one. V and J calls and clone size are as listed in that table; D and trimming were resolved from the DNA. Of 110,000 to 150,000 clones listed, around 81% are singletons. This clone turned up a few times. This sequence originates from a human donor in a cohort sampled during active COVID-19. The specimen was peripheral blood.

The CDR3 nucleotides read TGTGCCAGTACTACGACAGGTTACCAGCCCCAGCATTTT. This translates into CASTTTGYQPQHF. The rearrangement links TRBV19 to TRBJ1-5; D is possibly TRBD1 (6 bases). Germline CDR1 LNHDA, CDR2 SQIVND (reference sequence). The CDR3 totals 13 residues. The V and J ends lost 7 bases and 7 bases respectively, with 14 bases between them.